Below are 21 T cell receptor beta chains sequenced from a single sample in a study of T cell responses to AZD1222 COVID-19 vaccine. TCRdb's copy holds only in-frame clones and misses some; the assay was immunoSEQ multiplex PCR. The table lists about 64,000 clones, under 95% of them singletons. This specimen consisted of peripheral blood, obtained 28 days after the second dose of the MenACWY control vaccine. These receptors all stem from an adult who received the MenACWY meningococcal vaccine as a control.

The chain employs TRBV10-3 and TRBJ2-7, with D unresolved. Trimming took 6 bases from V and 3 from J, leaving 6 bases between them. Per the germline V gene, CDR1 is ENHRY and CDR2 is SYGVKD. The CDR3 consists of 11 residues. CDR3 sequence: CAIRDGYEQYF. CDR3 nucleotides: TGTGCCATCAGGGACGGCTACGAGCAGTACTTC.

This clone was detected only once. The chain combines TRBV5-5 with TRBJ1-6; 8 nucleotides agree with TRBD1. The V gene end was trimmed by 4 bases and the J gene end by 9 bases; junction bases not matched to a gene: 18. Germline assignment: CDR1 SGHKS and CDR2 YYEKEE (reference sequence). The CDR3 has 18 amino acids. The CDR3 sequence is CASSESGTGAFLISPLHF. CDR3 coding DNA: TGTGCCAGCAGCGAATCCGGGACAGGAGCCTTCCTAATTTCACCCCTCCACTTT.

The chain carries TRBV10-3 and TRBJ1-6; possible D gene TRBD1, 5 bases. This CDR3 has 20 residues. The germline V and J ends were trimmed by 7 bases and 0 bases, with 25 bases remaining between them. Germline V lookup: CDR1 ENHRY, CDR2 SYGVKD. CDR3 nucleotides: TGTGCCATCATCGGGGGGGTGGCTGGGGCCAGGAGCTCCTATAATTCACCCCTCCACTTT. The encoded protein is CAIIGGVAGARSSYNSPLHF.

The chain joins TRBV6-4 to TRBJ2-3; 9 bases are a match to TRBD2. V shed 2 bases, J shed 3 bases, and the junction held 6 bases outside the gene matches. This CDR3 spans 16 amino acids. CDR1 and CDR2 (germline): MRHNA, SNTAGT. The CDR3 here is CASSDGGGRGTDTQYF. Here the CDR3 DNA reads TGTGCCAGCAGTGACGGCGGCGGGAGGGGGACAGATACGCAGTATTTT.

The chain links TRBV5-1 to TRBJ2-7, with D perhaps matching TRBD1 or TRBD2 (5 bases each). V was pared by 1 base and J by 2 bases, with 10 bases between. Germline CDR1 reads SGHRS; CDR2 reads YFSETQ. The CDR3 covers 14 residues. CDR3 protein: CASSLMQGAYEQYF. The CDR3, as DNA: TGCGCCAGCAGCTTGATGCAGGGAGCCTACGAGCAGTACTTC.

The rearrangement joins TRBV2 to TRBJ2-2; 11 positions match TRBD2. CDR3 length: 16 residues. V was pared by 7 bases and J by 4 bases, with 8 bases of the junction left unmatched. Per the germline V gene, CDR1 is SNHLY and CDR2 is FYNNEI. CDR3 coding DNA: TGTGCCAGCAATCCCTTAGCGGGAGGGGGCACCGGGGAGCTGTTTTTT. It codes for CASNPLAGGGTGELFF.

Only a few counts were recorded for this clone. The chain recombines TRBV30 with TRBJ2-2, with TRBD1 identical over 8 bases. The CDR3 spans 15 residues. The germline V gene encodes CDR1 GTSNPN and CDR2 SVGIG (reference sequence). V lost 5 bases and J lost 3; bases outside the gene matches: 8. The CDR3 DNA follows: TGTGCCTGGGCCACAGGGGGAAAGGACACCGGGGAGCTGTTTTTT. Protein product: CAWATGGKDTGELFF.

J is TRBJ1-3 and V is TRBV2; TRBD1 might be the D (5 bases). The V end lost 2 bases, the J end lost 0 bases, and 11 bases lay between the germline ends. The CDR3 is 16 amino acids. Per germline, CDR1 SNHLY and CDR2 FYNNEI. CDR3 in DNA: TGTGCCAGCAGTGAATCCGGGGCCCCCTCTGGAAACACCATATATTTT. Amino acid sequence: CASSESGAPSGNTIYF.

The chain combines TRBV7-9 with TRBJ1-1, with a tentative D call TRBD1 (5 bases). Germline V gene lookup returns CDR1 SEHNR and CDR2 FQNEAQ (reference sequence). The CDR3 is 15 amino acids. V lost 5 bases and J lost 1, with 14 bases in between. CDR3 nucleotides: TGTGCCAGCAGCAAAGAAGGGGCAGGGAACACTGAAGCTTTCTTT. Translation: CASSKEGAGNTEAFF.

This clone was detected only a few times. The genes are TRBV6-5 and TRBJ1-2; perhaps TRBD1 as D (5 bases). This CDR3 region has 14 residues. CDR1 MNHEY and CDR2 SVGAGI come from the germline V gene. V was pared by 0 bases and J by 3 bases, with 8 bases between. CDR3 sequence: CASSYSSGHYGYTF. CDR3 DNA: TGTGCCAGCAGTTACTCATCAGGGCACTATGGCTACACCTTC.

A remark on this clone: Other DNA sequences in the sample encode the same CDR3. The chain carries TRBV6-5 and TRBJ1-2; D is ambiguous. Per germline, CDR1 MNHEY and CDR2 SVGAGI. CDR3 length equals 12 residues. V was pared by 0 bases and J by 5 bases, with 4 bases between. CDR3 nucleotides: TGTGCCAGCAGTTACTCGGGGTATGGCTACACCTTC. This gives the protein CASSYSGYGYTF.

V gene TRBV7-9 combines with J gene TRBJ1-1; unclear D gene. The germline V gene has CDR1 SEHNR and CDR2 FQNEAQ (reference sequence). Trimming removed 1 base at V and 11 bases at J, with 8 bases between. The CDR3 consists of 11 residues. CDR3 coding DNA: TGTGCCAGCAGCTTAGTAGAAAGGGCTTTCTTT. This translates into CASSLVERAFF.

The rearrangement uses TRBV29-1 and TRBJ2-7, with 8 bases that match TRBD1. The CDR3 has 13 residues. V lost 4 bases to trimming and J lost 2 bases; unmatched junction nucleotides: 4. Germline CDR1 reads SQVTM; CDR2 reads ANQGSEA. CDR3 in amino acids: CSVVGQETYEQYF. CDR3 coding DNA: TGCAGCGTTGTGGGACAGGAAACCTACGAGCAGTACTTC.

The CDR3 sequence is CASSRAPGTDTQYF. CDR3 in DNA: TGTGCCAGCAGCCGGGCGCCCGGCACAGATACGCAGTATTTT. The genes are TRBV11-2 and TRBJ2-3; D is unresolved. Trimming shortened V by 5 bases and J by 1 base, and 10 bases separated the two germline ends. The CDR3 is 14 residues long. Looked up from germline, CDR1 is SGHAT and CDR2 is FQNNGV.

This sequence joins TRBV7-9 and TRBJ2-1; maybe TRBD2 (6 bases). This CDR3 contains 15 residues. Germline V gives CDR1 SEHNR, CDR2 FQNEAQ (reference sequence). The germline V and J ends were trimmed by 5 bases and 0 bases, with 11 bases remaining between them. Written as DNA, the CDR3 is TGTGCCAGCAGCCGGAGCGGGTACTCCTACAATGAGCAGTTCTTC. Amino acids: CASSRSGYSYNEQFF.

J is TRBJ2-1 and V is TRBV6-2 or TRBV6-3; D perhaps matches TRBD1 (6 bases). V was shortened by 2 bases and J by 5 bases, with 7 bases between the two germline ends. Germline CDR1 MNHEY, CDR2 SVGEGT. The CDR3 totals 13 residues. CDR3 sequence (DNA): TGTGCCAGCAGTTACGGACAGCACAATGAGCAGTTCTTC. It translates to CASSYGQHNEQFF.

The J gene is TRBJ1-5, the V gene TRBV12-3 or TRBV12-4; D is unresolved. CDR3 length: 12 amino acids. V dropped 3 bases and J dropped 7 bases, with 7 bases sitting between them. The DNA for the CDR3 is TGTGCCAGCAGTTTCAGGCGGCAGCCCCAGCATTTT. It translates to CASSFRRQPQHF.

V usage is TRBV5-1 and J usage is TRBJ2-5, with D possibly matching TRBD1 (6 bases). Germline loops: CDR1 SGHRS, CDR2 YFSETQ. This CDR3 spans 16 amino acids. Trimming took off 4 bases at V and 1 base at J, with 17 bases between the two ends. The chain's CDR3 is CASSPRGPRGQETQYF. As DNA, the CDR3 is TGCGCCAGCAGCCCTCGCGGACCCAGGGGCCAAGAGACCCAGTACTTC.

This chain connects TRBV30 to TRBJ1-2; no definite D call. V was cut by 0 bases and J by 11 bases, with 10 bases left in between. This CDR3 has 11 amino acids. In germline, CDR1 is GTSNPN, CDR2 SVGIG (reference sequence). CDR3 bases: TGTGCCTGGAGTGTAGGAGGCGGGTACACCTTC. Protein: CAWSVGGGYTF. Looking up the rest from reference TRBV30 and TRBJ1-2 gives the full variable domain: SQTIHQWPATLVQPVGSPLSLECTVEGTSNPNLYWYRQAAGRGLQLLFYSVGIGQISSEVPQNLSASRPQDRQFILSSKKLLLSDSGFYLCAWSVGGGYTFGSGTRLTVV.

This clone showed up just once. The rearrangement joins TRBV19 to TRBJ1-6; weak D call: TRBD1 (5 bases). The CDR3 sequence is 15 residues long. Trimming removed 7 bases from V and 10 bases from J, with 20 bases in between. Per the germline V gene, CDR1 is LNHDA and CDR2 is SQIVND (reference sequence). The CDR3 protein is CASNQEAARGSPLHF. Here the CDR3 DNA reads TGTGCCAGTAACCAAGAGGCGGCACGGGGGTCACCCCTCCACTTT. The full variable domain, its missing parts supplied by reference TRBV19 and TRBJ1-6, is DGGITQSPKYLFRKEGQNVTLSCEQNLNHDAMYWYRQDPGQGLRLIYYSQIVNDFQKGDIAEGYSVSREKKESFPLTVTSAQKNPTAFYLCASNQEAARGSPLHFGNGTRLTVT.

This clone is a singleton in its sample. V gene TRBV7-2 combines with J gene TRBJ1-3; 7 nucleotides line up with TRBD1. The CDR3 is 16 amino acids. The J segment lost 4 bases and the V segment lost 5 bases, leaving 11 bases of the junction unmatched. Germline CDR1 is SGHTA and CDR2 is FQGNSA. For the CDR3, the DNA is TGTGCCAGCAGCCTCCACAGGGGATCGGCGGGAAACACCATATATTTT. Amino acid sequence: CASSLHRGSAGNTIYF.